Listed here are 24 T cell receptor beta chains from one sample, sequenced in a study of Ad26.COV2.S vaccination and SARS-CoV-2 variants. Specified treatment: some 20 received Ad26.COV2.S at low or high dose, single or two shots; roughly 5 received placebo; per-sample allocation not given. Sampling was done on day 63 after the first vaccine or placebo injection. Clones were sequenced by immunoSEQ multiplex PCR, and TCRdb holds only the in-frame ones, with some missing. This sample yields roughly 380,000 clones, of which roughly 88% are seen a single time; 3.6% belongs to the top ten. Sequenced here: peripheral blood, sampled in a trial of Ad26.COV2.S vaccine versus placebo. The source is a person between 18 and 60 years old who received the Ad26.COV2.S COVID-19 vaccine or a placebo.

This chain connects TRBV6-2 or TRBV6-3 to TRBJ1-5, with TRBD1 matching 7 bases. Germline loops: CDR1 MNHEY, CDR2 SVGEGT. The CDR3 spans 14 residues. J gave up 5 bases and V 2 bases, and 3 bases lay outside the gene matches. The CDR3 reads CASSYGDSHQPQHF. The CDR3 DNA reads as TGTGCCAGCAGTTACGGGGACAGCCATCAGCCCCAGCATTTT.

This sequence joins TRBV6-2 or TRBV6-3 and TRBJ2-7, with D possibly TRBD1 on 6 matching bases. CDR3 length: 16 residues. Germline-derived CDR1 and CDR2 are MNHEY and SVGEGT. The V gene lost 3 bases and the J gene lost 1 base, with 16 bases spanning the gap. The CDR3 loop is CASSYNREFLSYEQYF. As DNA, the CDR3 is TGTGCCAGCAGTTATAACAGGGAATTCCTATCCTACGAGCAGTACTTC.

In this sample, this clone turned up once. The chain is built from TRBV11-2 and TRBJ2-7; no firm D call. V was shortened by 1 base and J by 6 bases, with 7 bases between the two germline ends. The germline gives CDR1 SGHAT, CDR2 FQNNGV. The CDR3 sequence is 12 residues long. This chain's CDR3 is CASSLADLEQYF. Written as DNA, the CDR3 is TGTGCCAGCAGCTTAGCCGATCTCGAGCAGTACTTC.

The genes are TRBV7-2 and TRBJ1-6; TRBD1 agrees at 7 bases. Germline V gene lookup returns CDR1 SGHTA and CDR2 FQGNSA. The CDR3 has 15 residues. V lost 4 bases to trimming and J lost 8 bases; unmatched junction nucleotides: 8. CDR3 region: CASSSQGLGDSPLHF. The CDR3 coding sequence is TGTGCCAGCAGCTCACAGGGGTTGGGGGATTCACCCCTCCACTTT. The full variable domain, its missing parts supplied by reference TRBV7-2 and TRBJ1-6, is GAGVSQSPSNKVTEKGKDVELRCDPISGHTALYWYRQSLGQGLEFLIYFQGNSAPDKSGLPSDRFSAERTGGSVSTLTIQRTQQEDSAVYLCASSSQGLGDSPLHFGNGTRLTVT.

The CDR3 coding sequence is TGTGCCAGCAGCGGAGGGGGCTTAACCCAAGAGACCCAGTACTTC. It translates to CASSGGGLTQETQYF. J is TRBJ2-5 and V is TRBV7-2; tentative D call: TRBD1 (7 bases). V was cut by 5 bases and J by 1 base, with 14 bases left in between. Germline CDR1 SGHTA, CDR2 FQGNSA. CDR3 length: 15 residues.

V and J are TRBV7-9 and TRBJ2-7, with 8 bases lining up with TRBD1. The trim removed 6 bases at V and 0 bases at J, leaving 7 bases unmatched. Germline loops: CDR1 SEHNR, CDR2 FQNEAQ (reference sequence). The CDR3 has 15 residues. For the CDR3, the DNA is TGTGCCAGCAGTTCGCTGGGACAGGACTCCTACGAGCAGTACTTC. It codes for CASSSLGQDSYEQYF.

This chain connects TRBV7-8 to TRBJ2-7; the D gene is possibly TRBD2 (5 bases). The CDR3 consists of 14 residues. Deletions cut 0 bases from V and 6 bases from J, with 12 bases between. Germline V gene lookup returns CDR1 SGHVS and CDR2 FQNEAQ. This CDR3 reads CASSLARRTGEQYF. CDR3 bases: TGTGCCAGCAGCTTAGCTAGGCGGACTGGCGAGCAGTACTTC.

The chain recombines TRBV2 with TRBJ1-2; 8 nucleotides agree with TRBD1. The CDR3 spans 13 residues. Germline V gene data show CDR1 as SNHLY and CDR2 as FYNNEI. V lost 3 bases, J lost 3 bases, and 0 bases stayed unmatched. The CDR3 region has the DNA TGTGCCAGCAGTGAGGGACAGGACTATGGCTACACCTTC. This gives the protein CASSEGQDYGYTF.

This clone was picked up a small number of times. This chain connects TRBV5-1 to TRBJ1-1; D gene unclear. V gave up 0 bases and J gave up 0 bases, with 9 bases separating them. The CDR3 contains 15 residues. Germline CDR1 reads SGHRS; CDR2 reads YFSETQ. The CDR3 loop is CASSLGAQLNTEAFF. As DNA, the CDR3 is TGCGCCAGCAGCTTGGGAGCACAGTTGAACACTGAAGCTTTCTTT.

The J gene is TRBJ2-5, the V gene TRBV28; D possibly uses TRBD1 or TRBD2 (5 bases each). With 5 bases removed from V and 3 bases from J, the gap between germline ends came to 16 bases. CDR3 length equals 15 residues. Looked up from germline, CDR1 is MDHEN and CDR2 is SYDVKM. CDR3 bases: TGTGCCAGCAGTGGCCTGGGACGGATAAAAGAGACCCAGTACTTC. Translating gives CASSGLGRIKETQYF.

This clone was picked up one time. CDR3 DNA: TGTGCCAGCAGCTTGTGGACAGGTAGCACCGGGGAGCTGTTTTTT. Its protein product is CASSLWTGSTGELFF. V is TRBV5-5 and J is TRBJ2-2; TRBD1 aligns across 7 bases. This CDR3 has 15 amino acids. Germline assignment: CDR1 SGHKS and CDR2 YYEKEE (reference sequence). V lost 1 base to trimming and J lost 4 bases; unmatched junction nucleotides: 4.

This rearrangement joins TRBV19 to TRBJ1-2; TRBD1 aligns across 12 bases. V lost 5 bases to trimming and J lost 3 bases; unmatched junction nucleotides: 4. Germline V lookup: CDR1 LNHDA, CDR2 SQIVND (reference sequence). The CDR3 is 15 amino acids. The CDR3, as DNA: TGTGCCAGTAGTGTGGGACAGGGGGCGGACTATGGCTACACCTTC. It specifies CASSVGQGADYGYTF.

The chain is built from TRBV2 and TRBJ2-3, with TRBD2 identical over 12 bases. V gave up 4 bases and J gave up 5 bases; unmatched junction bases: 10. The CDR3 loop spans 17 amino acids. In germline, CDR1 is SNHLY, CDR2 FYNNEI. CDR3 in DNA: TGTGCCAGCAGTGGAACTAGCGGGGGGCCTAGGTTAGATACGCAGTATTTT. Protein product: CASSGTSGGPRLDTQYF.

V is TRBV7-6 and J is TRBJ2-1, with a possible D match to TRBD1 (5 bases). V gave up 5 bases and J gave up 6 bases, with 17 bases separating them. The germline V gene encodes CDR1 SGHVS and CDR2 FNYEAQ. The CDR3 spans 15 residues. CDR3 DNA sequence: TGTGCCAGCAGCGCCGACAGAGGCCTGCGCAATGAGCAGTTCTTC. The encoded protein is CASSADRGLRNEQFF.

The rearrangement links TRBV5-4 to TRBJ2-1, with D uncertain. V lost 1 base, J lost 4 bases, and 9 bases lay in between. The CDR3 is made up of 14 amino acids. In germline, CDR1 is SGHNT, CDR2 YYREEE (reference sequence). The CDR3 coding sequence is TGTGCCAGCAGCTTGACCACTACTTACAATGAGCAGTTCTTC. Translating it yields CASSLTTTYNEQFF.

The chain is built from TRBV10-2 and TRBJ2-1; the match to TRBD2 covers 10 bases. Germline loops: CDR1 WSHSY, CDR2 SAAADI. CDR3 size: 14 residues. The V and J ends lost 8 bases and 6 bases, in that order; junction bases with no gene match: 7. Written as DNA, the CDR3 is TGCGCCAGCTCCGTAGCGGGGGGCCCCAATGAGCAGTTCTTC. Translated: CASSVAGGPNEQFF.

The rearrangement links TRBV6-2 or TRBV6-3 to TRBJ2-2; the match to TRBD2 covers 10 bases. Germline loops: CDR1 MNHEY, CDR2 SVGEGT. This CDR3 is 14 amino acids long. The V and J ends lost 6 bases and 7 bases, in that order; junction bases with no gene match: 5. The chain's CDR3 is CASSSGGAGGELFF. DNA for the CDR3: TGTGCCAGCAGCAGCGGGGGGGCCGGCGGGGAGCTGTTTTTT.

V usage is TRBV30 and J usage is TRBJ2-1; 11 nucleotides line up with TRBD2. Germline CDR1 GTSNPN, CDR2 SVGIG (reference sequence). Germline trimming cut 8 bases from V and 3 bases from J; bases unmatched to any gene: 6. The CDR3 is made up of 14 amino acids. The CDR3 coding sequence is TGTGCCGGATTAGCGGGGGGGCTCTACAATGAGCAGTTCTTC. It codes for CAGLAGGLYNEQFF. The whole variable domain, filled in from reference TRBV30 and TRBJ2-1, reads SQTIHQWPATLVQPVGSPLSLECTVEGTSNPNLYWYRQAAGRGLQLLFYSVGIGQISSEVPQNLSASRPQDRQFILSSKKLLLSDSGFYLCAGLAGGLYNEQFFGPGTRLTVL.

The chain couples TRBV14 to TRBJ1-1; TRBD1 matches 8 bases. The CDR3 sequence is 14 residues long. With 4 bases clipped from V and 3 bases from J, the junction kept 4 bases outside the gene matches. Germline CDR1 reads SGHDN; CDR2 reads FVKESK. CDR3 nucleotide sequence: TGTGCCAGCAGCCGGACAGGGTTCGACACTGAAGCTTTCTTT. Amino acids: CASSRTGFDTEAFF.

The genes are TRBV19 and TRBJ2-7; D gene uncertain. This CDR3 is 12 amino acids long. Per germline, CDR1 LNHDA and CDR2 SQIVND (reference sequence). The germline V and J ends were trimmed by 3 bases and 5 bases, with 8 bases remaining between them. The CDR3 sequence is CASSIGHNEQYF. In nucleotides, the CDR3 is TGTGCCAGTAGTATTGGTCACAACGAGCAGTACTTC.

This clone was observed a single time. The V and J genes are TRBV2 and TRBJ2-7; 8 positions match TRBD2. Trimming cost V 4 bases and J 3 bases; bases outside gene matches: 2. CDR3 length: 13 residues. Germline V gene sequence: CDR1 SNHLY, CDR2 FYNNEI. The CDR3 nucleotides read TGTGCCAGCAGTGCGGGGGGGAGCTACGAGCAGTACTTC. Protein sequence: CASSAGGSYEQYF.

V and J are TRBV6-2 or TRBV6-3 and TRBJ2-7; D unclear. Germline V gives CDR1 MNHEY, CDR2 SVGEGT. V lost 4 bases, J lost 4 bases, and 8 bases lay in between. The CDR3 sequence is 12 residues long. CDR3 sequence (DNA): TGTGCCAGCAGTTCATCAGTTTACGAGCAGTACTTC. As protein: CASSSSVYEQYF.

The chain is built from TRBV3-1 (or the pseudogene TRBV3-2) and TRBJ2-1, with a tentative D call TRBD1 (6 bases). This CDR3 is 14 amino acids long. Trimming took off 0 bases at V and 14 bases at J, with 17 bases between the two ends. The germline V gene encodes CDR1 LGHDT and CDR2 YNNKEL (reference sequence). The CDR3, as DNA: TGTGCCAGCAGCCAAGAAACCGGCCGGGACAAAGAGTTCTTC. Its translation: CASSQETGRDKEFF.

The chain is built from TRBV24-1 and TRBJ1-5; D ambiguous. V was pared by 4 bases and J by 6 bases, with 6 bases between. CDR1 is KGHDR and CDR2 is SFDVKD in the germline V gene. This CDR3 is built from 12 residues. The CDR3, as DNA: TGTGCCACCAGTGAGCAAGGTCAGCCCCAGCATTTT. Encoded protein: CATSEQGQPQHF.